This T cell receptor (beta chain) is drawn from a study of blood T cell repertoires in COVID-19 (dated by TCRdb to the early 2020s). A note on the overall study: Samples from collaborators originated in the United States, Italy and Spain and spanned both the acute and convalescent phases of COVID-19. The material from the prospective study consisted of cDNA or gDNA derived from T cells, B-cell-depleted T cells, or PBMCs. The repertoires were released in a freely available public database intended as a resource for research on the immune response to SARS-CoV-2. Nearly every sample came with metadata listing a de-identified subject ID, COVID-19 status, age in years and sex. Where available, HLA class I and class II types were taken from metadata supplied by the sample provider and were not determined by assay-based typing. Deeply sampled blood TCRbeta repertoires from subjects exposed to, actively infected with, or recovered from COVID-19 were included in the dataset. Samples came from the ongoing ImmuneRACE study (first 160 participants) plus 1,254 subjects from 6 global collaborators.

For this clone: Its recognized antigen is unknown. Base qualities are missing; no much larger clone stands one base away.

Its CDR3 holds 19 amino acids, cysteine through phenylalanine. Only the CDR3 DNA is retained, 57 bases long and in frame from the first base. Trimming at the junction amounts to 4 bases on V and 3 bases on J, and the germline ends lie 27 bases apart. From the germline V gene (reference sequence), CDR1 is LNHNV and CDR2 is YYDKDF. TCRbeta CDR3 regions were amplified from genomic DNA by means of the immunoSEQ Assay, a bias-controlled multiplex PCR. As for the original processing: Nucleated cell counts per sample were estimated from amplification of reference gene primers within the assay. To quantify the absolute abundance of each unique TCRbeta CDR3 rearrangement, sequence reads were collapsed and filtered. For each sample, productive Simpson clonality was calculated as the square root of Simpson's diversity index across productive rearrangements. What TCRdb holds here is the immuneACCESS table cut down to in-frame rearrangements. Part of the clones is not present; checked against another copy, under half of the missing clones reflect an unresolved V gene, and the others are unexplained. From that table come the V and J calls and clone size; the DNA was used to work out D and trimming. The table for this sample lists more than 300,000 clones; 89% of them were counted only once. The ten largest clones capture nearly 6.5% of the sample.

Study-wide conclusions, independent of this receptor: How much clinical and demographic metadata was included differed by source and by participant, and the metadata was provided uncurated.

A second Seattle source provided samples from volunteer blood donors who had recovered from COVID-19. The collaborating institutions used their own protocols to collect whole blood in K2EDTA tubes. For TCRbeta analysis, collaborator samples were shipped as frozen whole blood, as isolated PBMCs, or as DNA extracted from either sample type. Sequences were obtained from peripheral blood. The source is a man aged 18 to 29 who had recovered from COVID-19. The chain employs TRBV15 and TRBJ1-1; TRBD1 is a possible D gene, resting on 6 matching bases. The CDR3 reads as follows: CATSKREKGVLGMDTEAFF. Read as DNA, the sequence is TGTGCCACCAGCAAAAGGGAGAAGGGGGTATTAGGGATGGACACTGAAGCTTTCTTT.